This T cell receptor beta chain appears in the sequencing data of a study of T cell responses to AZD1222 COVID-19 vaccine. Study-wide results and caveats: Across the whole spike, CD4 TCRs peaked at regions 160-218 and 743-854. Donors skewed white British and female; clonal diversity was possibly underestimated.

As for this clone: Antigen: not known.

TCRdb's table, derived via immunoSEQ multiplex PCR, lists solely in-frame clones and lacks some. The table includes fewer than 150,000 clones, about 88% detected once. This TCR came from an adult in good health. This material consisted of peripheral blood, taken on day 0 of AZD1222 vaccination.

The CDR3 nucleotides read TGTGCCACCAGCAGAGATCAGGGATATGACTATGGCTACACCTTC. Translated: CATSRDQGYDYGYTF. The V gene is TRBV15, the J gene TRBJ1-2, with D possibly matching TRBD1 (5 bases). This CDR3 contains 15 residues. The germline gives CDR1 LNHNV, CDR2 YYDKDF (reference sequence). V was pared by 0 bases and J by 3 bases, with 11 bases between.